These 17 T cell receptor beta chains share one sample of origin, sequenced in a study of a mutant IDH1 vaccine in newly diagnosed glioma. Their target antigens are unknown. Here immunoSEQ multiplex PCR was the method, and the copy in TCRdb shows in-frame clones only, minus some. The top ten clones hold approximately 8% of a sample with 23,000 or so clones, around three quarters of them seen once. Time point described: week 11, during vaccination. Alongside topical imiquimod, each dose of vaccine comprised 300 ug of mutant IDH1 20-mer peptide. This specimen consisted of PBMCs, obtained from a glioma patient whose treatment included an IDH1 peptide vaccine. The receptors stem from a man aged 35-49 years with glioma.

The chain uses TRBV6-6 and TRBJ2-1; perhaps TRBD1 as D (6 bases). V was pared by 1 base and J by 15 bases, with 16 bases between. CDR1 MNHNY and CDR2 SVGAGI come from the germline V gene (reference sequence). The CDR3 sequence is 13 residues long. CDR3 sequence (DNA): TGTGCCAGCAGTTACTTAATGGACAGTCCCATGTTCTTC. Encoded protein: CASSYLMDSPMFF.

The chain combines TRBV27 with TRBJ2-7; the match to TRBD2 covers 7 bases. Germline V CDR1 and CDR2: MNHEY, SMNVEV (reference sequence). The V gene end was trimmed by 6 bases and the J gene end by 2 bases; junction bases not matched to a gene: 13. This CDR3 comprises 16 residues. Written as DNA, the CDR3 is TGTGCCAGCAGACTCCAACCTAGCGGACGAACCTACGAGCAGTACTTC. Protein product: CASRLQPSGRTYEQYF.

This chain joins TRBV18 and TRBJ1-5; possible D gene TRBD1, 5 bases. This CDR3 is 18 amino acids long. CDR1 is KGHSH and CDR2 is LQKENI in the germline V gene. Trimming removed 3 bases from V and 1 base from J, with 19 bases in between. CDR3 DNA sequence: TGTGCCAGCTCACCTACCGGGACGGATACGGGAAGCAATCAGCCCCAGCATTTT. It specifies CASSPTGTDTGSNQPQHF.

The chain is built from TRBV11-2 and TRBJ1-2; D remains unclear. Germline CDR1 SGHAT, CDR2 FQNNGV. Between the trimmed V and J ends, which lost 0 bases and 8 bases, there was a span of 10 bases. This CDR3 contains 13 residues. CDR3 residues: CASSLDRKGGYTF. DNA of the CDR3: TGTGCCAGCAGCTTAGACAGAAAGGGAGGCTACACCTTC. Supplemented by reference TRBV11-2 and TRBJ1-2, the full variable domain reads EAGVAQSPRYKIIEKRQSVAFWCNPISGHATLYWYQQILGQGPKLLIQFQNNGVVDDSQLPKDRFSAERLKGVDSTLKIQPAKLEDSAVYLCASSLDRKGGYTFGSGTRLTVV.

The V call is TRBV29-1, the J call TRBJ1-1; 7 bases line up with TRBD1. The CDR3 has 16 residues. Germline CDR1 reads SQVTM; CDR2 reads ANQGSEA. V was pared by 4 bases and J by 4 bases, with 15 bases of the junction left unmatched. DNA of the CDR3: TGCAGCGTTGGACCGACAGGGTTGGTTCTATGCACTGAAGCTTTCTTT. It yields the protein CSVGPTGLVLCTEAFF.

The chain recombines TRBV6-1 with TRBJ2-5; maybe TRBD2 (6 bases). The assigned J gene may be wrong: the sequence end matches TRBJ2-7 better. The CDR3 covers 18 residues. Germline CDR1 reads MNHNS; CDR2 reads SASEGT. CDR3 loop: CASSAPLSRGAGSYEQYF. CDR3 in DNA: TGTGCCAGCAGTGCCCCGTTATCTCGGGGAGCGGGCTCCTACGAGCAGTACTTC.

The rearrangement links TRBV4-1 to TRBJ2-1; a possible D gene is TRBD2 (6 bases). Germline V gene data show CDR1 as MGHRA and CDR2 as YSYEKL. V lost 1 base and J 10 bases, leaving 20 bases between the germline ends. This CDR3 is built from 16 residues. The CDR3 DNA reads as TGCGCCAGCAGCCAAGGAATCCGGGAGATCCAAGGGGAGCAGTTCTTC. Translation: CASSQGIREIQGEQFF.

This chain links TRBV19 with TRBJ1-4; 7 nucleotides match TRBD1. The CDR3 spans 17 residues. Germline V CDR1 and CDR2: LNHDA, SQIVND (reference sequence). The V segment lost 4 bases and the J segment 3 bases; nucleotides outside the gene matches: 11. The CDR3 DNA sequence: TGTGCCAGTAGTAGATCCTCAAACAGGGGACCTAATGAAAAACTGTTTTTT. Translating gives CASSRSSNRGPNEKLFF.

The chain uses TRBV18 and TRBJ2-3, with 8 bases identical to TRBD2. Germline V gives CDR1 KGHSH, CDR2 LQKENI. The junction had 4 bases not matched to a gene; V was cut back by 3 bases and J by 5 bases. This CDR3 is 14 amino acids long. CDR3 protein: CASSPLSGKDTQYF. The DNA for the CDR3 is TGTGCCAGCTCACCGCTTAGCGGGAAAGATACGCAGTATTTT.

This clone has just one count. This chain connects TRBV11-3 to TRBJ2-2; either TRBD1 or TRBD2 may fit D (6 bases each). The CDR3 covers 15 residues. V was trimmed by 3 bases and J by 5 bases, leaving 13 bases between them. The germline V gene has CDR1 SGHNT and CDR2 YENEEA. As DNA, the CDR3 is TGTGCCAGCAGCTTTACGGGGGCGGGGACCGGGGAGCTGTTTTTT. This sequence encodes CASSFTGAGTGELFF.

The genes are TRBV12-5 and TRBJ1-1; no reliable D call. There are 13 residues in the CDR3. The V gene lost 6 bases and the J gene lost 0 bases, with 8 bases spanning the gap. Germline V gene sequence: CDR1 LGHNT, CDR2 FRNRAP. CDR3 in amino acids: CASGRRLNTEAFF. CDR3 bases: TGTGCTAGTGGCCGCAGACTGAACACTGAAGCTTTCTTT.

The rearrangement joins TRBV29-1 to TRBJ2-1, with 11 bases that match TRBD2. Trimming took 3 bases from V and 4 from J; bases not matched to a gene: 5. Germline CDR1 is SQVTM and CDR2 is ANQGSEA. CDR3 length: 15 residues. The CDR3, as DNA: TGCAGCGTTGAGTTAGGGACTAGCGGATACAATGAGCAGTTCTTC. Encoded protein: CSVELGTSGYNEQFF.

This sequence joins TRBV6-6 and TRBJ2-1; no reliable D call. Trimming left V 2 bases short and J 5 bases short, with 10 bases between. Looked up from germline, CDR1 is MNHNY and CDR2 is SVGAGI (reference sequence). The CDR3 runs to 14 residues. CDR3: CASSYAGGNNEQFF. The CDR3 coding sequence is TGTGCCAGCAGTTACGCTGGTGGAAACAATGAGCAGTTCTTC.

The V gene is TRBV30, the J gene TRBJ1-2; possible D gene TRBD1, 6 bases. This CDR3 spans 14 amino acids. V was trimmed by 2 bases and J by 0 bases, leaving 10 bases between them. Germline assignment: CDR1 GTSNPN and CDR2 SVGIG (reference sequence). CDR3 DNA sequence: TGTGCCTGGAGTCGGAACAGGGCTAACTATGGCTACACCTTC. Translated: CAWSRNRANYGYTF. The whole variable domain, remainder taken from reference TRBV30 and TRBJ1-2, is SQTIHQWPATLVQPVGSPLSLECTVEGTSNPNLYWYRQAAGRGLQLLFYSVGIGQISSEVPQNLSASRPQDRQFILSSKKLLLSDSGFYLCAWSRNRANYGYTFGSGTRLTVV.

The chain links TRBV11-2 to TRBJ1-4; a weak D match, TRBD1 (5 bases). The CDR3 runs to 15 residues. V dropped 6 bases and J dropped 3 bases, with 14 bases sitting between them. CDR1 and CDR2 from the germline V gene are SGHAT and FQNNGV. CDR3 sequence reads: CASRLRGRANEKLFF. CDR3 bases: TGTGCCAGCAGACTTAGAGGCAGGGCTAATGAAAAACTGTTTTTT.

This clone occurred a few times. This chain uses TRBV18 with TRBJ2-1, with D perhaps TRBD1 or TRBD2 (7 bases each). This CDR3 has 15 amino acids. The germline CDR1 and CDR2 sequences are KGHSH and LQKENI. V lost 6 bases, J lost 6 bases, and 18 bases lay in between. CDR3 sequence (DNA): TGTGCCAGCTCGTCAAGACAGGGAGGGGGCAATGAGCAGTTCTTC. Protein sequence: CASSSRQGGGNEQFF. The variable domain in full, completed from reference TRBV18 and TRBJ2-1, reads NAGVMQNPRHLVRRRGQEARLRCSPMKGHSHVYWYRQLPEEGLKFMVYLQKENIIDESGMPKERFSAEFPKEGPSILRIQQVVRGDSAAYFCASSSRQGGGNEQFFGPGTRLTVL.

The chain has TRBV6-5 and TRBJ1-3, with TRBD1 matching 11 bases. This CDR3 has 14 residues. The V segment lost 6 bases and the J segment 8 bases; nucleotides outside the gene matches: 6. CDR1 is MNHEY and CDR2 is SVGAGI in the germline V gene. CDR3 amino acids: CASRRTGGIDTIYF. The CDR3 DNA follows: TGTGCCAGCAGGAGGACAGGGGGCATAGACACCATATATTTT.